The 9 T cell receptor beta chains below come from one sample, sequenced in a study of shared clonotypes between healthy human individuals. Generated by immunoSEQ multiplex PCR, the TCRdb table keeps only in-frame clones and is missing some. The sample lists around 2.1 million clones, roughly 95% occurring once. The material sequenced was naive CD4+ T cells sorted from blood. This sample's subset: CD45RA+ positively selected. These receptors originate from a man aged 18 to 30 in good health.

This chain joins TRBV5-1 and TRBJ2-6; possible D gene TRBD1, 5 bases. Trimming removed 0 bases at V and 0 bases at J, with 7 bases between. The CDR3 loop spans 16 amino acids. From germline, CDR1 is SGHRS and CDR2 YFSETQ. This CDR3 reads CASSLGQPSGANVLTF. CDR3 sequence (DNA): TGCGCCAGCAGCTTGGGACAGCCCTCTGGGGCCAACGTCCTGACTTTC.

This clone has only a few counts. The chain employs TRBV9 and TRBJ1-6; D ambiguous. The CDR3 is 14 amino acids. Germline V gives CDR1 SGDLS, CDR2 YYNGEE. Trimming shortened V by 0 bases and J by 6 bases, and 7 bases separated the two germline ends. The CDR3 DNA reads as TGTGCCAGCAGCGTAGTTGACACTAATTCACCCCTCCACTTT. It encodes CASSVVDTNSPLHF.

The CDR3 nucleotides are TGTGCCAGCAGTTTTGAAAGACAGGCGGAAGCTTTCTTT. Encoded protein: CASSFERQAEAFF. The chain employs TRBV28 and TRBJ1-1, with D perhaps matching TRBD1 (6 bases). V gave up 3 bases and J gave up 8 bases, with 13 bases separating them. Germline CDR1 and CDR2: MDHEN and SYDVKM. This CDR3 comprises 13 residues.

CDR3 in DNA: TGCGCCAGCAGTGCGGTAGGGACCAAGAACACTGAAGCTTTCTTT. It encodes CASSAVGTKNTEAFF. The chain recombines TRBV5-1 with TRBJ1-1; tentatively, D is TRBD1 (5 bases). Trimming shortened V by 5 bases and J by 1 base, and 15 bases separated the two germline ends. CDR3 size: 15 residues. The V gene's germline CDR1 is SGHRS and CDR2 YFSETQ.

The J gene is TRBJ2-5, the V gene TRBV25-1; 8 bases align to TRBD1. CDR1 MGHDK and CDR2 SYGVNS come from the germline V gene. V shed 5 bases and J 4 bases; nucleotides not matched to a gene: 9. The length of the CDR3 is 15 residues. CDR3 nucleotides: TGTGCCAGCAGTCCTACGACAGGGGTCATAGAGACCCAGTACTTC. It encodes CASSPTTGVIETQYF.

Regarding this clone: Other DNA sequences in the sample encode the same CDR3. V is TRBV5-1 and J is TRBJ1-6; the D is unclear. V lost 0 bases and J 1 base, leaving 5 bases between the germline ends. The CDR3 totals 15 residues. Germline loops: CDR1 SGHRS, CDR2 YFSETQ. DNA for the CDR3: TGCGCCAGCAGCTTGGAGGGATCCTATAATTCACCCCTCCACTTT. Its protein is CASSLEGSYNSPLHF.

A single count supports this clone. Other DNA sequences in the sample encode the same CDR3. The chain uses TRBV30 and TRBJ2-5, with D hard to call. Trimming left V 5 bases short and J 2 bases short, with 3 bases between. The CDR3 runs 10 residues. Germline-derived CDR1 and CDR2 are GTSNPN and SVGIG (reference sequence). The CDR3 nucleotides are TGTGCCTGGGAACAAGAGACCCAGTACTTC. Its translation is CAWEQETQYF.

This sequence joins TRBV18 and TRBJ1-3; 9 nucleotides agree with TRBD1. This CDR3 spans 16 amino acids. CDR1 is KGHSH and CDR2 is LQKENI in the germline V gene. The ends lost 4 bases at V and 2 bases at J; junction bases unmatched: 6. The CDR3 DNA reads TGTGCCAGCTCACTCGCCGGGACAGGGACTGGAAACACCATATATTTT. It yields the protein CASSLAGTGTGNTIYF.

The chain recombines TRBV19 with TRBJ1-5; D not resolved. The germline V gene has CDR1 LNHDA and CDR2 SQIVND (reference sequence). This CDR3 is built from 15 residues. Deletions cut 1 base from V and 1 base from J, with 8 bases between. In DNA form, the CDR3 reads TGTGCCAGTAGTATAGCAATGGACAGCAATCAGCCCCAGCATTTT. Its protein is CASSIAMDSNQPQHF.